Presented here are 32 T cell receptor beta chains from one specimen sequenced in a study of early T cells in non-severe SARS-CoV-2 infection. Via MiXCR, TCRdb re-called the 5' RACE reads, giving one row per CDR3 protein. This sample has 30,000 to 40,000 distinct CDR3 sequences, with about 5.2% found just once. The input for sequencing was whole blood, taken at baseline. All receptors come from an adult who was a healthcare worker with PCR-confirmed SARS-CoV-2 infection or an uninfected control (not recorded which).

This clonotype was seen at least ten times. For the CDR3, the DNA is TGTGCCACTCGGACAGCGAACACCGGGGAGCTGTTTTTT. It specifies CATRTANTGELFF. This chain links TRBV24-1 with TRBJ2-2; tentative D call: TRBD1 (6 bases). Trimming shortened V by 10 bases and J by 0 bases, and 8 bases separated the two germline ends. This CDR3 is built from 13 residues. Germline V lookup: CDR1 KGHDR, CDR2 SFDVKD.

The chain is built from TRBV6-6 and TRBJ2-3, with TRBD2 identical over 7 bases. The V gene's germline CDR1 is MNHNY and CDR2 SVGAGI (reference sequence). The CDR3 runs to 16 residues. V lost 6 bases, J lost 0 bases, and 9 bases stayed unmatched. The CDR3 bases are TGTGCCAGCAGCTCCCATACGGGAGGTAGCACAGATACGCAGTATTTT. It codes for CASSSHTGGSTDTQYF.

CDR3 sequence: CASSAGTATQETQYF. The CDR3 DNA reads TGTGCCAGCAGCGCCGGGACGGCTACCCAAGAGACCCAGTACTTC. The chain recombines TRBV7-2 with TRBJ2-5, with D perhaps given as TRBD1 or TRBD2 (5 bases each). The germline gives CDR1 SGHTA, CDR2 FQGNSA. Trimming left V 5 bases short and J 1 base short, with 14 bases between. CDR3 length equals 15 residues.

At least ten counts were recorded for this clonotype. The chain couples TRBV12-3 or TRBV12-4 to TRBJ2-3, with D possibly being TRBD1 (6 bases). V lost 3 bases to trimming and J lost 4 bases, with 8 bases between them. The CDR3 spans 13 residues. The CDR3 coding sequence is TGTGCCAGCAGTTTTCGACAGGCAGATACGCAGTATTTT. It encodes CASSFRQADTQYF.

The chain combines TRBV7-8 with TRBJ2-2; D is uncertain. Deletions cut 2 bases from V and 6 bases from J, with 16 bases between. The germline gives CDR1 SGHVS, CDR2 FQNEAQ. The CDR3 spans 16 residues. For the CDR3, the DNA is TGTGCCAGCAGCTTATATTCCCTAGATGTTTCCGGGGAGCTGTTTTTT. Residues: CASSLYSLDVSGELFF.

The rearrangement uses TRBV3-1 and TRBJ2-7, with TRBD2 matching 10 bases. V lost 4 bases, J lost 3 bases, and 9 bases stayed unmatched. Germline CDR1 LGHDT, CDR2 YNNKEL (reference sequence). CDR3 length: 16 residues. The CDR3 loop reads CASSPKVASGSYEQYF. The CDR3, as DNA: TGTGCCAGCAGCCCGAAGGTGGCTAGCGGGAGCTACGAGCAGTACTTC.

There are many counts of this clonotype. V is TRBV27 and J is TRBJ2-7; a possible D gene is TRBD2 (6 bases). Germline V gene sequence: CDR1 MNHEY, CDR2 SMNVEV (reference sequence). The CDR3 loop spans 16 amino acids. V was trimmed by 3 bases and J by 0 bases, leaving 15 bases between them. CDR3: CASSFGGATSSYEQYF. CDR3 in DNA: TGTGCCAGCAGTTTCGGCGGGGCCACAAGCTCCTACGAGCAGTACTTC.

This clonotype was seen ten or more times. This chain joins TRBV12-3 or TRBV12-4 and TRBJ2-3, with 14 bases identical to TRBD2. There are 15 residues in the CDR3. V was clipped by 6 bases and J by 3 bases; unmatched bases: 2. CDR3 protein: CASRRTSGRTDTQYF. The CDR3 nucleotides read TGTGCCAGCAGGCGGACTAGCGGGAGGACAGATACGCAGTATTTT.

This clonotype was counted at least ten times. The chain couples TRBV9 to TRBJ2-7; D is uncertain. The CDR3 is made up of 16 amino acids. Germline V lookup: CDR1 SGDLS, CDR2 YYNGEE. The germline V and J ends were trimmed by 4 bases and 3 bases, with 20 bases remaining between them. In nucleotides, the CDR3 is TGTGCCAGCAGCCCCCAGAACCCGGACGCGTTCTACGAGCAGTACTTC. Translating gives CASSPQNPDAFYEQYF.

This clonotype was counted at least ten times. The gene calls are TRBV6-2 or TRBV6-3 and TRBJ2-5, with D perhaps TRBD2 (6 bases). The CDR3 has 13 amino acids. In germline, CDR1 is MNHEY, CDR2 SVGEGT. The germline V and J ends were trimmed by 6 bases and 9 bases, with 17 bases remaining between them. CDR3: CASRIGPSEAQYF. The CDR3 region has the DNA TGTGCCAGCAGGATCGGTCCTAGCGAGGCCCAGTACTTC.

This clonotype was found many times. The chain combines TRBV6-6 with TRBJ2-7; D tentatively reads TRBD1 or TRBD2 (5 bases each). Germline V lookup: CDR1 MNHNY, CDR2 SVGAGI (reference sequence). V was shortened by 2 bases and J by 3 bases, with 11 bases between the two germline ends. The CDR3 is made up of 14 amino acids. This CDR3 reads CASSYGAGDYEQYV. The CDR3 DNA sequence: TGTGCCAGCAGTTACGGGGCCGGGGACTACGAGCAGTACGTC.

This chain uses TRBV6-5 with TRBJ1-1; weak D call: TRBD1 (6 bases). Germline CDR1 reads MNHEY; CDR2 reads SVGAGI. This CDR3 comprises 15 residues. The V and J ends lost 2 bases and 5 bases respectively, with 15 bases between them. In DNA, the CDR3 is TGTGCCAGCAGTTACGGGACACCCCTGAGGACTGAAGCTTTCTTT. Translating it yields CASSYGTPLRTEAFF.

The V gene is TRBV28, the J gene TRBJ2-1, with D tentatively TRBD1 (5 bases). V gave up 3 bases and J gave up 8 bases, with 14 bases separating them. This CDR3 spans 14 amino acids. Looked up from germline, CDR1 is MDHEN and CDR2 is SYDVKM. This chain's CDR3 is CASSFRQGSDEQFF. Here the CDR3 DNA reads TGTGCCAGCAGTTTTCGGCAGGGAAGCGATGAGCAGTTCTTC. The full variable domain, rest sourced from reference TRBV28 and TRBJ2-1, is DVKVTQSSRYLVKRTGEKVFLECVQDMDHENMFWYRQDPGLGLRLIYFSYDVKMKEKGDIPEGYSVSREKKERFSLILESASTNQTSMYLCASSFRQGSDEQFFGPGTRLTVL.

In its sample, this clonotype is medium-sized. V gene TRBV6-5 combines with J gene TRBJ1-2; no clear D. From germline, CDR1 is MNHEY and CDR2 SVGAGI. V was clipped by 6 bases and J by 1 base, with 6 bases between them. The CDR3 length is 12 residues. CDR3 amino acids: CASSWDNYGYTF. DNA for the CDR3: TGTGCCAGCAGCTGGGATAACTATGGCTACACCTTC.

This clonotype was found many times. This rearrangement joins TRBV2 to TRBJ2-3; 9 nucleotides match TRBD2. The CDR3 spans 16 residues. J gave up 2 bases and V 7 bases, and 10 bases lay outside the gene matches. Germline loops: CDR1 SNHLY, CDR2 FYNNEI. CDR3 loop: CASKEVRTSATDTQYF. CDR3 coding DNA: TGTGCCAGCAAGGAAGTGAGGACTAGCGCCACAGATACGCAGTATTTT.

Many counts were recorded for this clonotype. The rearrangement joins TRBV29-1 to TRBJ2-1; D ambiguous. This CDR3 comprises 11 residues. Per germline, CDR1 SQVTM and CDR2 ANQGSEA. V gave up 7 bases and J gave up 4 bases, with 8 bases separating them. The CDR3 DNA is TGCAGCGACAGACCGTACAATGAGCAGTTCTTC. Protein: CSDRPYNEQFF.

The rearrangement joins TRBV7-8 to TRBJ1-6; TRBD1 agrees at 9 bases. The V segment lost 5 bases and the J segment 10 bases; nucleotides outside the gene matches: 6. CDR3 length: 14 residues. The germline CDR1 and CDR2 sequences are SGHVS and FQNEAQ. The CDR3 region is CASSRDRVRSPLHF. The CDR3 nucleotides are TGTGCCAGCAGCCGGGACAGGGTCCGCTCACCCCTCCACTTT. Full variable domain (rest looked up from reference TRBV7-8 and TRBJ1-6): GAGVSQSPRYKVAKRGQDVALRCDPISGHVSLFWYQQALGQGPEFLTYFQNEAQLDKSGLPSDRFFAERPEGSVSTLKIQRTQQEDSAVYLCASSRDRVRSPLHFGNGTRLTVT.

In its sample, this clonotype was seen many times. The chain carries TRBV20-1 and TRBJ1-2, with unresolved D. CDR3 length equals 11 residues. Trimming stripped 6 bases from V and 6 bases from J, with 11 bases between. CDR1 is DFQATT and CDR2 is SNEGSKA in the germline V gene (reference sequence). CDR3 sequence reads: CSAPRRHGYTF. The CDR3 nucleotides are TGCAGTGCCCCCCGGCGCCATGGCTACACCTTC.

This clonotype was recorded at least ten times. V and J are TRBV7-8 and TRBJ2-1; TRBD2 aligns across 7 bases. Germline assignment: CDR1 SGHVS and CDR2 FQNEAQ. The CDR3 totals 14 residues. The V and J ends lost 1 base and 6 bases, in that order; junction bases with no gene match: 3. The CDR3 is CASSLGLAPNEQFF. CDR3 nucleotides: TGTGCCAGCAGCTTAGGACTAGCACCCAATGAGCAGTTCTTC.

For the CDR3, the DNA is TGTGCCAGCAGCTTGGCTGACAGATCCTACGAGCAGTACGTC. This codes for CASSLADRSYEQYV. The gene calls are TRBV7-9 and TRBJ2-7; weak D call: TRBD1 (5 bases). Germline CDR1 SEHNR, CDR2 FQNEAQ (reference sequence). This CDR3 contains 14 residues. V lost 3 bases to trimming and J lost 1 base, with 10 bases between them.

The CDR3 loop reads CASSPRRGSGFYSGANVLTF. In DNA, the CDR3 is TGTGCCAGCAGCCCCCGCAGGGGTAGCGGTTTCTACTCTGGGGCCAACGTCCTGACTTTC. This chain connects TRBV9 to TRBJ2-6; either TRBD1 or TRBD2 may supply D (6 bases each). There are 20 residues in the CDR3. V lost 4 bases to trimming and J lost 0 bases, with 23 bases between them. Germline V gene lookup returns CDR1 SGDLS and CDR2 YYNGEE.

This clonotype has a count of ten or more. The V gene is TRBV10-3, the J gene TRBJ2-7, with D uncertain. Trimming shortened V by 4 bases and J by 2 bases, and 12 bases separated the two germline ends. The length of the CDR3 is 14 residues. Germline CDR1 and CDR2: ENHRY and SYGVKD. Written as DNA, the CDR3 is TGTGCCATCAGTGGTTCGACGGCCACCTACGAGCAGTACTTC. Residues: CAISGSTATYEQYF.

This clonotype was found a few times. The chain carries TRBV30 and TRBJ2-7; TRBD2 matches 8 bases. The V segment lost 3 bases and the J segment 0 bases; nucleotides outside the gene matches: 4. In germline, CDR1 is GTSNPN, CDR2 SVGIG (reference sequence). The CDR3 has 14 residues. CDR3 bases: TGTGCCTGGAGAGGTAGCGGGACCTCCTACGAGCAGTACTTC. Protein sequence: CAWRGSGTSYEQYF.

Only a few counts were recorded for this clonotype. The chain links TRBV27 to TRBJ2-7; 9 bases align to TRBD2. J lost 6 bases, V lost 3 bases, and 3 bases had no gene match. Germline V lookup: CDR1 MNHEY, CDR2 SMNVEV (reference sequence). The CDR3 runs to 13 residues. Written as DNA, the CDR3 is TGTGCCAGCAGTTTCGGGACTAGCACCGAGCAGTACTTC. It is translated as CASSFGTSTEQYF.

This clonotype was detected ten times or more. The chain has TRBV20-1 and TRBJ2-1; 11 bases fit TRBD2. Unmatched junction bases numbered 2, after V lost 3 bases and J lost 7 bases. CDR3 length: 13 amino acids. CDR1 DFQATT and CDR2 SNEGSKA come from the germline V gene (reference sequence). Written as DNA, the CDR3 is TGCAGTGCTAGTAGCGGGAGGGGGAATGAGCAGTTCTTC. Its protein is CSASSGRGNEQFF.

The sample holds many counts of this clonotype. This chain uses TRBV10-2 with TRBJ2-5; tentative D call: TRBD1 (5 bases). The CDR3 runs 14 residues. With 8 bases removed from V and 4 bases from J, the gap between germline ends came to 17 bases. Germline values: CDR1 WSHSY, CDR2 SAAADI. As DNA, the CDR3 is TGCGCCAGCCGTCAGGCAGGGCCTGGAGAGACCCAGTACTTC. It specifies CASRQAGPGETQYF.

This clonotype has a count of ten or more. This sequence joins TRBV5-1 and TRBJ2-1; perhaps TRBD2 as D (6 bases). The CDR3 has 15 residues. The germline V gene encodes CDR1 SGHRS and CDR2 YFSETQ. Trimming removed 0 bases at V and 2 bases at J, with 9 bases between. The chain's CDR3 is CASSLVGSPYNEQFF. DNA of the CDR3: TGCGCCAGCAGCTTGGTCGGGAGTCCCTACAATGAGCAGTTCTTC.

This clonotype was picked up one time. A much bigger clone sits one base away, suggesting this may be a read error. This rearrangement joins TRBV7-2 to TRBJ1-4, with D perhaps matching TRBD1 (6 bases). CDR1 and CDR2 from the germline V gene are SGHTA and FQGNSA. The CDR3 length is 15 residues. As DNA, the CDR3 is TGTGCCAGCAGCGTAGACACAGGGCTTAATGAAACACTGTTTTTT. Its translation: CASSVDTGLNETLFF.

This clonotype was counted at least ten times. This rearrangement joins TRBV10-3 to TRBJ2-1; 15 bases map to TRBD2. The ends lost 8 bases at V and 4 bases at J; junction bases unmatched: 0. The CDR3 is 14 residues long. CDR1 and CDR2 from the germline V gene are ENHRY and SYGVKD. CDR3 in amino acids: CAIGLAGGYNEQFF. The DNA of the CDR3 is TGTGCCATCGGACTAGCGGGAGGGTACAATGAGCAGTTCTTC.

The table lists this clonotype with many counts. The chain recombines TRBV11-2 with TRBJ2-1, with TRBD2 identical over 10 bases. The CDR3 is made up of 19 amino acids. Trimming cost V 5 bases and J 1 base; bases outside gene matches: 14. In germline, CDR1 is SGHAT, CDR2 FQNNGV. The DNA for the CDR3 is TGTGCCAGCAGCGGGATAGCGGGAGGAAGAAGGAGTTCCTACAATGAGCAGTTCTTC. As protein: CASSGIAGGRRSSYNEQFF. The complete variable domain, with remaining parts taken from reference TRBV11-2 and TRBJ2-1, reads EAGVAQSPRYKIIEKRQSVAFWCNPISGHATLYWYQQILGQGPKLLIQFQNNGVVDDSQLPKDRFSAERLKGVDSTLKIQPAKLEDSAVYLCASSGIAGGRRSSYNEQFFGPGTRLTVL.

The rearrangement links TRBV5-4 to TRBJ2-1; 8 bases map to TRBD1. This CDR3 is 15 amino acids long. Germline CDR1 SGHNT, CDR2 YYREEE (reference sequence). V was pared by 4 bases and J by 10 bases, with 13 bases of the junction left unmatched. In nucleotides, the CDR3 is TGTGCCAGCAGCCCAAACCAGGGGGCGGTTAGGGAGCAGTTCTTC. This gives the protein CASSPNQGAVREQFF.

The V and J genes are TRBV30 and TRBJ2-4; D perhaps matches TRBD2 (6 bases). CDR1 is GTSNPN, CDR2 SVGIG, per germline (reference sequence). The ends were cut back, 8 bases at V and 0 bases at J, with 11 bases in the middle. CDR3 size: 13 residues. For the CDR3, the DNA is TGTGCCGTCTGGGGACTAGCCAAAAACATTCAGTACTTC. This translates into CAVWGLAKNIQYF.